Each of the 12 T cell receptor beta chains below was sequenced from the same sample in a study of blood T cells in healthy people across ages. A sample-barcoded 5' primer and a J-beta primer mix were used in a second PCR of roughly 7 to 11 cycles. TCRdb fed the 5' RACE reads into MiXCR, producing one record per CDR3 protein. The sample carries 650,000 to 700,000 distinct CDR3 sequences, about 50% recorded once. The specimen was blood. The receptors originated from a woman aged 80 or over in good health.

In this sample, this clonotype turned up many times. The chain joins TRBV9 to TRBJ2-3; D is undetermined. Per the germline V gene, CDR1 is SGDLS and CDR2 is YYNGEE. This CDR3 is 14 amino acids long. Deletions cut 0 bases from V and 0 bases from J, with 5 bases between. DNA of the CDR3: TGTGCCAGCAGCGTAGGAGCGAGCACAGATACGCAGTATTTT. Its translation is CASSVGASTDTQYF. Using reference TRBV9 and TRBJ2-3 for the parts outside the CDR3, the full variable domain is DSGVTQTPKHLITATGQRVTLRCSPRSGDLSVYWYQQSLDQGLQFLIQYYNGEERAKGNILERFSAQQFPDLHSELNLSSLELGDSALYFCASSVGASTDTQYFGPGTRLTVL.

With regard to this clonotype: A read error is possible here, since a much larger clone lies one base away. The chain carries TRBV10-3 and TRBJ2-5; 9 nucleotides align to TRBD2. The CDR3 is made up of 14 amino acids. CDR1 ENHRY and CDR2 SYGVKD come from the germline V gene. Losses at the gene ends were 6 bases for V and 11 bases for J; bases not matched to a gene: 13. The CDR3 region is CAIRGVAGVQEQYF. In DNA form, the CDR3 reads TGTGCCATCAGGGGGGTAGCGGGAGTTCAGGAGCAGTACTTC.

V and J are TRBV19 and TRBJ2-4; no clear D gene. The CDR3 runs 15 residues. Deletions cut 1 base from V and 5 bases from J, with 12 bases between. Germline V gene data show CDR1 as LNHDA and CDR2 as SQIVND (reference sequence). Written as DNA, the CDR3 is TGTGCCAGTAGTATAGGATGGGTAGACGAAAACATTCAGTACTTC. Protein: CASSIGWVDENIQYF.

The chain joins TRBV28 to TRBJ2-3; D not certain. Germline-derived CDR1 and CDR2 are MDHEN and SYDVKM. V gave up 7 bases and J gave up 2 bases, with 10 bases separating them. CDR3 size: 13 residues. CDR3 residues: CASMSPPTDTQYF. CDR3 bases: TGTGCCAGCATGAGCCCCCCCACAGATACGCAGTATTTT.

V and J are TRBV7-9 and TRBJ1-2, with TRBD1 matching over 7 bases. After removal of 4 bases from V and 6 bases from J, the junction contained 8 bases not matched to a gene. The germline gives CDR1 SEHNR, CDR2 FQNEAQ (reference sequence). The CDR3 extends over 14 amino acids. Here the CDR3 reads CASSSGQVYDGYTF. CDR3 nucleotide sequence: TGTGCCAGCAGCTCAGGACAGGTTTATGATGGCTACACCTTC.

This chain links TRBV7-3 with TRBJ1-5; D not certain. With 4 bases removed from V and 6 bases from J, the gap between germline ends came to 7 bases. The length of the CDR3 is 12 residues. The V gene's germline CDR1 is SGHTA and CDR2 FQGTGA. This chain's CDR3 is CASSSRAQPQHF. As DNA, the CDR3 is TGTGCCAGCAGCTCCCGGGCTCAGCCCCAGCATTTT.

V and J are TRBV27 and TRBJ2-7; weak D call: TRBD2 (5 bases). The CDR3 is made up of 13 amino acids. Trimming removed 3 bases at V and 5 bases at J, with 11 bases between. The germline gives CDR1 MNHEY, CDR2 SMNVEV (reference sequence). The CDR3 DNA reads TGTGCCAGCAGTTTTAGCGCGAGAAACGAGCAGTACTTC. Translation: CASSFSARNEQYF.

The J gene is TRBJ1-6, the V gene TRBV7-9, with unresolved D. The CDR3 spans 14 residues. Germline V gives CDR1 SEHNR, CDR2 FQNEAQ (reference sequence). Trimming took 4 bases from V and 13 from J, leaving 17 bases between them. The CDR3 protein is CASSSILLAGPLHF. The CDR3 DNA is TGTGCCAGCAGCTCCATTCTTCTGGCGGGGCCCCTCCACTTT. Full variable domain (rest looked up from reference TRBV7-9 and TRBJ1-6): DTGVSQNPRHKITKRGQNVTFRCDPISEHNRLYWYRQTLGQGPEFLTYFQNEAQLEKSRLLSDRFSAERPKGSFSTLEIQRTEQGDSAMYLCASSSILLAGPLHFGNGTRLTVT.

This clonotype was observed once. This may come from a read error, since a much larger clone is one base off. The chain has TRBV5-1 and TRBJ1-2; weak D call: TRBD1 (6 bases). This CDR3 spans 16 amino acids. Germline V gene lookup returns CDR1 SGHRS and CDR2 YFSETQ. Written as DNA, the CDR3 is TGCGCCAGCAGACCCACAGGGCCAAACAACAACTATGGCCACACCTTC. This encodes CASRPTGPNNNYGHTF.

There are many counts of this clonotype. The chain joins TRBV5-1 to TRBJ2-1; D is possibly TRBD1 (6 bases). CDR3 size: 19 residues. V lost 8 bases and J 0 bases, leaving 27 bases between the germline ends. CDR1 is SGHRS and CDR2 is YFSETQ in the germline V gene. The CDR3 reads CASKHGGSTGFSSYNEQFF. The CDR3 DNA is TGCGCCAGTAAGCACGGAGGATCCACAGGGTTTAGCTCCTACAATGAGCAGTTCTTC.

The chain employs TRBV29-1 and TRBJ1-1; D is unclear. CDR1 is SQVTM and CDR2 is ANQGSEA in the germline V gene. Trimming pared 3 bases from V and 1 base from J, leaving 9 bases between. There are 13 residues in the CDR3. CDR3 in DNA: TGCAGCGTTGAGAAGGAAGAGAACACTGAAGCTTTCTTT. This sequence encodes CSVEKEENTEAFF.

This clonotype was picked up a small number of times. This rearrangement joins TRBV7-2 to TRBJ2-7; D ambiguous. The germline V gene has CDR1 SGHTA and CDR2 FQGNSA. The CDR3 has 15 amino acids. V gave up 1 base and J gave up 1 base, with 11 bases separating them. The CDR3 protein is CASSLGSAISYEQYF. CDR3 coding DNA: TGTGCCAGCAGCTTAGGGTCCGCCATATCCTACGAGCAGTACTTC.